Below are 17 T cell receptor beta chains sequenced from a single sample in a study of cytomegalovirus exposure and HLA in healthy donors (dated by TCRdb to 2015 to 2018). The library was generated by the immunoSEQ multiplex PCR assay. A mixture of 60 forward primers for TCR Vbeta segments and 13 reverse primers for TCR Jbeta segments was used in the multiplex PCR. Sourced from immuneACCESS, this table was stored by TCRdb with only in-frame sequences that have V and J called. A share of the clones is absent; for the studies checked, an unresolved V gene accounts for under half, and the remainder has no known explanation. This sample's table contains 150,000 to 200,000 clones. The ten biggest clones cover around 1.9% of the sample. The sample consisted of PBMCs. These receptors were taken from a man aged 30 to 45 in good health and CMV-seronegative.

Turning to this clone: Other DNA sequences from this sample encode an identical CDR3 as well. CDR3 loop: CASSHEGGKNTEAFF. For the CDR3, the DNA is TGCGCCAGCAGCCACGAGGGAGGGAAGAACACTGAAGCTTTCTTT. V and J are TRBV5-1 and TRBJ1-1, with unresolved D. The ends were cut back, 4 bases at V and 1 base at J, with 14 bases in the middle. CDR1 is SGHRS and CDR2 is YFSETQ in the germline V gene. This CDR3 contains 15 residues.

In the case of this clone: The same CDR3 can be traced to other DNA sequences in this sample. The J gene is TRBJ2-2, the V gene TRBV6-6; D is undetermined. This CDR3 has 13 amino acids. Germline V gene data show CDR1 as MNHNY and CDR2 as SVGAGI (reference sequence). V dropped 9 bases and J dropped 4 bases, with 12 bases sitting between them. The CDR3 DNA is TGTGCCAGTGCCCTCCTCAGCACCGGGGAGCTGTTTTTT. It is translated as CASALLSTGELFF.

The V call is TRBV7-8, the J call TRBJ2-5; 8 bases are shared with TRBD2. This CDR3 has 15 amino acids. In germline, CDR1 is SGHVS, CDR2 FQNEAQ. Trimming removed 2 bases from V and 2 bases from J; junction bases left unmatched: 4. The CDR3: CASSLRAGGQETQYF. In nucleotides, the CDR3 is TGTGCCAGCAGCTTACGTGCGGGAGGTCAAGAGACCCAGTACTTC.

DNA for the CDR3: TGTGCCAGCACTGGGGGGGCCTCCTACGAGCAGTACTTC. It encodes CASTGGASYEQYF. The chain couples TRBV6-1 to TRBJ2-7, with a weak D call TRBD2 (7 bases). CDR3 length equals 13 residues. The germline V gene encodes CDR1 MNHNS and CDR2 SASEGT. Trimming took 7 bases from V and 0 from J, leaving 10 bases between them.

This chain uses TRBV10-3 with TRBJ1-1; D is perhaps TRBD1 (6 bases). Trimming left V 4 bases short and J 3 bases short, with 21 bases between. The germline V gene has CDR1 ENHRY and CDR2 SYGVKD. The CDR3 consists of 17 residues. Here the CDR3 reads CAISAVGQTLGDTEAFF. In DNA form, the CDR3 reads TGTGCCATCAGTGCCGTGGGACAAACCTTGGGGGACACTGAAGCTTTCTTT.

CDR3: CSSSDRSGAFF. In DNA, the CDR3 is TGCAGCTCCTCAGACAGGTCGGGCGCTTTCTTT. The chain links TRBV29-1 to TRBJ1-1; D is perhaps TRBD1 (6 bases). V lost 8 bases and J lost 11, with 18 bases in between. CDR3 length: 11 residues. CDR1 is SQVTM and CDR2 is ANQGSEA in the germline V gene.

The V and J genes are TRBV6-4 and TRBJ2-1; TRBD2 might be the D (6 bases). The CDR3 has 14 residues. CDR1 MRHNA and CDR2 SNTAGT come from the germline V gene. V lost 7 bases and J lost 10, with 20 bases in between. The CDR3 loop is CASTPLPGAGEQFF. Written as DNA, the CDR3 is TGTGCCAGCACCCCCCTCCCGGGAGCAGGAGAGCAGTTCTTC.

The chain carries TRBV10-3 and TRBJ2-3; 8 positions match TRBD2. V shed 11 bases and J 2 bases; nucleotides not matched to a gene: 9. The CDR3 loop spans 14 amino acids. The germline V gene has CDR1 ENHRY and CDR2 SYGVKD. The CDR3 DNA reads TGTGCCTCCTCCCCGGGGGGGGTCACAGATACGCAGTATTTT. It encodes CASSPGGVTDTQYF.

J is TRBJ2-3 and V is TRBV10-3, with D tentatively TRBD2 (6 bases). Deletions cut 4 bases from V and 0 bases from J, with 11 bases between. The CDR3 consists of 15 residues. Germline assignment: CDR1 ENHRY and CDR2 SYGVKD. The CDR3 DNA follows: TGTGCCATCAGTGGCGGGGTATCTAGCACAGATACGCAGTATTTT. Encoded protein: CAISGGVSSTDTQYF.

The J gene is TRBJ2-7, the V gene TRBV11-2, with a possible D match to TRBD2 (6 bases). The CDR3 extends over 15 amino acids. V lost 5 bases and J lost 2, with 16 bases in between. Germline lookup yields CDR1 SGHAT and CDR2 FQNNGV. The CDR3 DNA is TGTGCCAGCAGCCATCACCCCGCGGGGACCTACGAGCAGTACTTC. The encoded protein is CASSHHPAGTYEQYF. The full variable domain, its missing parts supplied by reference TRBV11-2 and TRBJ2-7, is EAGVAQSPRYKIIEKRQSVAFWCNPISGHATLYWYQQILGQGPKLLIQFQNNGVVDDSQLPKDRFSAERLKGVDSTLKIQPAKLEDSAVYLCASSHHPAGTYEQYFGPGTRLTVT.

V usage is TRBV12-2 and J usage is TRBJ2-1; the D call TRBD1 from the table was never checked on the DNA. TRBV12-2 is a pseudogene segment. This CDR3 has 12 amino acids. The CDR3 here is CASRPPWAEQFF. In DNA, the CDR3 is TGTGCAAGTCGCCCTCCGTGGGCCGAGCAGTTCTTC.

The chain uses TRBV9 and TRBJ2-5; 8 positions match TRBD1. Germline CDR1 reads SGDLS; CDR2 reads YYNGEE. The CDR3 covers 14 residues. V lost 2 bases, J lost 5 bases, and 5 bases stayed unmatched. CDR3 nucleotides: TGTGCCAGCAGCGTTGGACAGGGTAGGGAGACCCAGTACTTC. Amino acid sequence: CASSVGQGRETQYF.

V is TRBV6-1 and J is TRBJ2-1; 7 bases align to TRBD2. There are 13 residues in the CDR3. V lost 5 bases to trimming and J lost 10 bases; unmatched junction nucleotides: 8. Germline V gives CDR1 MNHNS, CDR2 SASEGT. This chain's CDR3 is CASSITSVREQFF. DNA of the CDR3: TGTGCCAGCAGTATCACTAGCGTTCGCGAGCAGTTCTTC.

The chain has TRBV6-5 and TRBJ2-7; 10 bases align to TRBD1. V shed 4 bases, J shed 7 bases, and the junction held 4 bases outside the gene matches. The CDR3 has 13 residues. Germline loops: CDR1 MNHEY, CDR2 SVGAGI. CDR3 residues: CASSSRGQGEQYF. CDR3 sequence (DNA): TGTGCCAGCAGTTCCCGGGGACAGGGGGAGCAGTACTTC.

Concerning this clone: This specimen includes other DNA sequences encoding the same CDR3. This rearrangement joins TRBV7-8 to TRBJ2-2; D ambiguous. The CDR3 runs to 14 residues. V dropped 1 base and J dropped 6 bases, with 9 bases sitting between them. Per germline, CDR1 SGHVS and CDR2 FQNEAQ. The CDR3 protein is CASSLENGAGELFF. The CDR3 DNA is TGTGCCAGCAGCTTAGAGAACGGAGCCGGGGAGCTGTTTTTT.

The rearrangement links TRBV29-1 to TRBJ2-7; TRBD2 agrees at 10 bases. The germline V gene has CDR1 SQVTM and CDR2 ANQGSEA. V dropped 4 bases and J dropped 9; count of bases not matched to a gene: 15. This CDR3 region has 15 residues. CDR3 region: CSVATRTSGGGLQYF. The CDR3 coding sequence is TGCAGCGTTGCCACACGGACTAGCGGTGGGGGGTTGCAGTACTTC.

The rearrangement joins TRBV7-9 to TRBJ2-7; 8 bases match TRBD1. The ends lost 7 bases at V and 2 bases at J; junction bases unmatched: 13. CDR1 and CDR2 from the germline V gene are SEHNR and FQNEAQ (reference sequence). The CDR3 extends over 16 amino acids. The CDR3 DNA sequence: TGTGCCAGCACCCTAGGGAGGACAGGGAACACCTACGAGCAGTACTTC. Amino acid sequence: CASTLGRTGNTYEQYF. Complete variable domain (other parts from reference TRBV7-9 and TRBJ2-7): DTGVSQNPRHKITKRGQNVTFRCDPISEHNRLYWYRQTLGQGPEFLTYFQNEAQLEKSRLLSDRFSAERPKGSFSTLEIQRTEQGDSAMYLCASTLGRTGNTYEQYFGPGTRLTVT.